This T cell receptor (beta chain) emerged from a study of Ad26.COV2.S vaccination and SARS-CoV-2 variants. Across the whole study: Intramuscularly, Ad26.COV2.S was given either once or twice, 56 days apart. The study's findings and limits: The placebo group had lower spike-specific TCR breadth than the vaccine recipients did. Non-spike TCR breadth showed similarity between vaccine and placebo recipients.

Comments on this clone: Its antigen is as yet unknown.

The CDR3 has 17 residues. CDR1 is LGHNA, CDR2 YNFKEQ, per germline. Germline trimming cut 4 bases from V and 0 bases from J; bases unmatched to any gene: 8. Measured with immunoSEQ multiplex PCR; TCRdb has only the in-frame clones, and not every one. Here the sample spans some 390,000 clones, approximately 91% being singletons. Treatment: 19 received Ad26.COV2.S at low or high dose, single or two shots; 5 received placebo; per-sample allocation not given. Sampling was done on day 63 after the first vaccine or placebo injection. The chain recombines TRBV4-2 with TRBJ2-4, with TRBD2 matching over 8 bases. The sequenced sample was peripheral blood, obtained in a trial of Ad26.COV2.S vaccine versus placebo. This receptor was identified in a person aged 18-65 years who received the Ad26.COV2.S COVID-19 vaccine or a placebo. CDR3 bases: TGTGCCAGCAGCCGGGGAAGCGGGAGAGTAGCCAAAAACATTCAGTACTTC. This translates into CASSRGSGRVAKNIQYF.